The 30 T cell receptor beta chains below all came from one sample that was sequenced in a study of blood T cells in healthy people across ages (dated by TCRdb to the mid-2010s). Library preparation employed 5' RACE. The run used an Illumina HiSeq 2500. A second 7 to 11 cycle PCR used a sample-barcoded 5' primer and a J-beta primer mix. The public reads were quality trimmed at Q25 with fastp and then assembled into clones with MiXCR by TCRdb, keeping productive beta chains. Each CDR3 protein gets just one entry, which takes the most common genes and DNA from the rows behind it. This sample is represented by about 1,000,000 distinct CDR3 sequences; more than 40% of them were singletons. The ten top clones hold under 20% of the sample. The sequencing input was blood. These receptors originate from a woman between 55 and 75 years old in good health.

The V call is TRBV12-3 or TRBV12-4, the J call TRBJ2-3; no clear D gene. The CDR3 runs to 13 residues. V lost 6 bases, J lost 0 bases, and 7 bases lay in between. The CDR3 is CASSILSTDTQYF. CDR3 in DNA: TGTGCCAGCAGCATTCTTAGCACAGATACGCAGTATTTT.

Here the CDR3 reads CSVSGLVTTGELFF. Written as DNA, the CDR3 is TGCAGCGTCTCGGGACTAGTCACCACCGGGGAGCTGTTTTTT. V and J are TRBV29-1 and TRBJ2-2; 8 bases map to TRBD2. CDR1 and CDR2 (germline): SQVTM, ANQGSEA. The CDR3 has 14 amino acids. V was clipped by 6 bases and J by 4 bases; unmatched bases: 7.

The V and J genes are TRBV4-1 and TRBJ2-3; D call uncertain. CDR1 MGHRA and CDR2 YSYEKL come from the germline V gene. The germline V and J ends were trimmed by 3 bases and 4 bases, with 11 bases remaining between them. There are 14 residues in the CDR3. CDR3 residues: CASSQGPGPDTQYF. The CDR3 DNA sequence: TGCGCCAGCAGCCAGGGCCCGGGTCCAGATACGCAGTATTTT.

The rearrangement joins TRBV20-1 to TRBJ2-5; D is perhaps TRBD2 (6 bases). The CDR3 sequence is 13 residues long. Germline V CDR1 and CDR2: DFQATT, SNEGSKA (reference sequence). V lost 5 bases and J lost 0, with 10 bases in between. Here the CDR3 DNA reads TGCAGTGCTCACCGGGGGAACCAAGAGACCCAGTACTTC. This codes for CSAHRGNQETQYF.

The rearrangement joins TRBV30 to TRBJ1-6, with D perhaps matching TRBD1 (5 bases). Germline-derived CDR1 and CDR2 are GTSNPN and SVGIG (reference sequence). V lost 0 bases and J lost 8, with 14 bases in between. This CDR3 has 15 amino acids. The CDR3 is CAWSVPPGRDSPLHF. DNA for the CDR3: TGTGCCTGGAGTGTACCTCCAGGGAGGGATTCACCCCTCCACTTT.

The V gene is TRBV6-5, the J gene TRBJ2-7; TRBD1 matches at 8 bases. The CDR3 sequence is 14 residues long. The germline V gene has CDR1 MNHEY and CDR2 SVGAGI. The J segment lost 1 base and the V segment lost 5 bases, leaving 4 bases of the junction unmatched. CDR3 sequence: CASSDRDRSYEQYF. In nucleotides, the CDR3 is TGTGCCAGCAGTGACAGGGACAGGTCCTACGAGCAGTACTTC.

CDR3 bases: TGTGCCATCAGTGAGTCCCCCACCGGGGAGCTGTTTTTT. It encodes CAISESPTGELFF. The chain recombines TRBV10-3 with TRBJ2-2, with D uncertain. Germline CDR1 and CDR2: ENHRY and SYGVKD. V dropped 0 bases and J dropped 4 bases, with 3 bases sitting between them. This CDR3 contains 13 residues.

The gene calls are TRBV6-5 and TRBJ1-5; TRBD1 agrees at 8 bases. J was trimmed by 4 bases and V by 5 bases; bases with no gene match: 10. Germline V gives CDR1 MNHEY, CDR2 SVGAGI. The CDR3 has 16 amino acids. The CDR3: CASSNTGRGPNQPQHF. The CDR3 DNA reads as TGTGCCAGCAGTAACACGGGCAGGGGGCCGAATCAGCCCCAGCATTTT.

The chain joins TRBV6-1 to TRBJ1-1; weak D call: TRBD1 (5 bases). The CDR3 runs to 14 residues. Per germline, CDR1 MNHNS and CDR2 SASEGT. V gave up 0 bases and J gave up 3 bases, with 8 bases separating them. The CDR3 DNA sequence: TGTGCCAGCAGTGAAGCGAGGGGTTACACTGAAGCTTTCTTT. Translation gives CASSEARGYTEAFF.

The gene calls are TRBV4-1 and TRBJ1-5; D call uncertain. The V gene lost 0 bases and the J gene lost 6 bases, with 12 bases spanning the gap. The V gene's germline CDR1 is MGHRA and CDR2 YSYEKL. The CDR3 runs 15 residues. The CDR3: CASSQDGPGGQPQHF. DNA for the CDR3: TGCGCCAGCAGCCAAGATGGGCCGGGCGGTCAGCCCCAGCATTTT.

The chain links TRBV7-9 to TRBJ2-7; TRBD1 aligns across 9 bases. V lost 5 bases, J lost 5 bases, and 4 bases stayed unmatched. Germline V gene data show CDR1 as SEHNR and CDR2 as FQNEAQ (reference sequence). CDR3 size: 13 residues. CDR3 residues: CASSNWDRDEQYF. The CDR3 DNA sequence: TGTGCCAGCAGCAACTGGGACAGGGACGAGCAGTACTTC.

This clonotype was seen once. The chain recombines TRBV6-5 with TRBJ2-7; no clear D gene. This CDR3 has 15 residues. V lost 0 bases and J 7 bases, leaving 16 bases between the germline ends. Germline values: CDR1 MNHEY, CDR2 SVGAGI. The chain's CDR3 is CASSYSVHDYNEQYF. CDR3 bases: TGTGCCAGCAGTTACTCTGTCCATGATTACAATGAGCAGTACTTC.

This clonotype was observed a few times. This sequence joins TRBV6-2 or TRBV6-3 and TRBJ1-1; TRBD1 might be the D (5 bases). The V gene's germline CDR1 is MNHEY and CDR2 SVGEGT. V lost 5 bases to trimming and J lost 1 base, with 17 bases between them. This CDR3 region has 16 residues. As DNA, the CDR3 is TGTGCCAGCAGTGGACTGCGGGGCGCCCGGAACACTGAAGCTTTCTTT. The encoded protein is CASSGLRGARNTEAFF.

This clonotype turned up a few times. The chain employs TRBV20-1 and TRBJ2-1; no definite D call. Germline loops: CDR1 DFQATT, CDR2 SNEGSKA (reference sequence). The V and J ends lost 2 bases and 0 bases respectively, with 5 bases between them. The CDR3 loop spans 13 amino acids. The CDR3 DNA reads TGCAGTGCTAGACCGAGCTCCTACAATGAGCAGTTCTTC. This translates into CSARPSSYNEQFF.

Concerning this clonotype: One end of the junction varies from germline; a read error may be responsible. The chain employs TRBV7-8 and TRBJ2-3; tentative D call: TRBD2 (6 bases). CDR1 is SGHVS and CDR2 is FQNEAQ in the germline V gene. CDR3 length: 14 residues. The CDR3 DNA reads TGTGCCTGCAGCCCGGACTACACCGCAGATACGCAGTATTTT. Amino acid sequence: CACSPDYTADTQYF.

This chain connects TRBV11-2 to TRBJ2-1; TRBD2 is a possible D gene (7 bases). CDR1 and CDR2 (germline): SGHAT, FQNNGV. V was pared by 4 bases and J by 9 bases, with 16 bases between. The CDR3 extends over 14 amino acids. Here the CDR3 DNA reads TGTGCCAGCAGCTCTAAACTAGGGGGGGCTGAGCAGTTCTTC. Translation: CASSSKLGGAEQFF.

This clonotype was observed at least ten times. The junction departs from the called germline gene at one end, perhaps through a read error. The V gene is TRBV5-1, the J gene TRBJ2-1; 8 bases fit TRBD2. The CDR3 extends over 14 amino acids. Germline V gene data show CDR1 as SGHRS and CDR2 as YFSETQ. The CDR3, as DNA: TGTGCCAGCAGTGGCAGCGGGAGTTACAATGAGCAGTTCTTC. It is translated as CASSGSGSYNEQFF.

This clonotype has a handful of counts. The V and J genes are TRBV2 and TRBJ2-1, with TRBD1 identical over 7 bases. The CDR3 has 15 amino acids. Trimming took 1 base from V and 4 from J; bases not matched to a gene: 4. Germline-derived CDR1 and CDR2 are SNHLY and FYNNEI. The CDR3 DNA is TGTGCCAGCAGTGAAGAGGGGGCAAGGTACAATGAGCAGTTCTTC. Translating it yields CASSEEGARYNEQFF.

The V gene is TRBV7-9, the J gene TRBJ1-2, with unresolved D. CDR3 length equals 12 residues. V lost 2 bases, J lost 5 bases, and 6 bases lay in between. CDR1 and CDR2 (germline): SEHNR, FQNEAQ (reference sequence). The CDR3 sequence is CASSLNWYGYTF. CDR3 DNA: TGTGCCAGCAGCTTAAACTGGTATGGCTACACCTTC.

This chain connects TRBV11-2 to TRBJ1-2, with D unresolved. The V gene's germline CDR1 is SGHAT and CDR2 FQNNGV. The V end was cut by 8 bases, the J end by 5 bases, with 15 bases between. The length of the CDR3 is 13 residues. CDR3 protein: CASLPDNSYGYTF. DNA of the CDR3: TGTGCCAGCCTCCCGGATAATTCATATGGCTACACCTTC.

CDR3 coding DNA: TGTGCCAGCTCCTACGGGCAGGGCTCCTACAATGAGCAGTTCTTC. This gives the protein CASSYGQGSYNEQFF. This chain uses TRBV6-5 with TRBJ2-1; a weak D match, TRBD1 (5 bases). CDR1 is MNHEY, CDR2 SVGAGI, per germline. V was pared by 8 bases and J by 0 bases, with 14 bases between. The CDR3 runs 15 residues.

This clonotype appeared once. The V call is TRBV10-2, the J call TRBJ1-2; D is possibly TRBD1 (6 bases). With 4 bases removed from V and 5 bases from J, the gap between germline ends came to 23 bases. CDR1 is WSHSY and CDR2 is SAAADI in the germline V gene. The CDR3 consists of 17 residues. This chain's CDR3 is CASSAGGRAETAYGYTF. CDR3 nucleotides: TGCGCCAGCAGTGCGGGGGGCAGGGCCGAGACGGCGTATGGCTACACCTTC.

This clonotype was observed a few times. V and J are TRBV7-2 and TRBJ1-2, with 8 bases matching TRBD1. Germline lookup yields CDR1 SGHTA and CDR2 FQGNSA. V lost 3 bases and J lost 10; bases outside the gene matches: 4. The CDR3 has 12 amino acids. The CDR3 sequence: CASSFGQGDYTF. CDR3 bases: TGTGCCAGCAGCTTTGGACAGGGCGACTACACCTTC.

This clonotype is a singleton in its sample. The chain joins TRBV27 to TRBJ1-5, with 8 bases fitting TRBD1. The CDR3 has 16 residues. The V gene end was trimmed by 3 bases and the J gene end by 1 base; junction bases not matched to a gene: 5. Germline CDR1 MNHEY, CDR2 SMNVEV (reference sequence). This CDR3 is CASSFSGQGSNQPQHF. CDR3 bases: TGTGCCAGCAGTTTTTCCGGACAGGGAAGCAATCAGCCCCAGCATTTT.

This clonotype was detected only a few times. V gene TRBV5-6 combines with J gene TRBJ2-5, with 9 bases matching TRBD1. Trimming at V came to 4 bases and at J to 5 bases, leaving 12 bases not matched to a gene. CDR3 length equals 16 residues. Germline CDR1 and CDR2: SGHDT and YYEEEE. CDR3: CASSASADRGSETQYF. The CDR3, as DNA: TGTGCCAGCAGCGCCTCTGCGGACAGGGGAAGCGAGACCCAGTACTTC.

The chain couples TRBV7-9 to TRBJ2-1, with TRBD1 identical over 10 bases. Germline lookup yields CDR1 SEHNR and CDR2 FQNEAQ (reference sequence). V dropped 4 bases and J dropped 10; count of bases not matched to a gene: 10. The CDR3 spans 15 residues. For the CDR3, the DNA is TGTGCCAGCAGCTCGAGTGACAGGGGGCGATTAGAGCAGTTCTTC. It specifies CASSSSDRGRLEQFF.

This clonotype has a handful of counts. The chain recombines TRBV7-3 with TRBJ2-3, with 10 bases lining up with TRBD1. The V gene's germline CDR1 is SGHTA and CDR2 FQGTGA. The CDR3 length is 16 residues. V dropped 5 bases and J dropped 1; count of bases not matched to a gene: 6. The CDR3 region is CASSPGTGAGTDTQYF. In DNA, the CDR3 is TGTGCCAGCAGCCCGGGGACAGGGGCTGGCACAGATACGCAGTATTTT. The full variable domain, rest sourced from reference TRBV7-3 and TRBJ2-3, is GAGVSQTPSNKVTEKGKYVELRCDPISGHTALYWYRQSLGQGPEFLIYFQGTGAADDSGLPNDRFFAVRPEGSVSTLKIQRTERGDSAVYLCASSPGTGAGTDTQYFGPGTRLTVL.

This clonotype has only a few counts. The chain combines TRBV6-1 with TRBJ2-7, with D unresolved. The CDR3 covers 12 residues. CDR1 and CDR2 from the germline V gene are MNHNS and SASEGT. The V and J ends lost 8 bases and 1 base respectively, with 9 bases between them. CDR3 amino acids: CASAEVSYEQYF. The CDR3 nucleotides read TGTGCCAGCGCGGAAGTTTCCTACGAGCAGTACTTC.

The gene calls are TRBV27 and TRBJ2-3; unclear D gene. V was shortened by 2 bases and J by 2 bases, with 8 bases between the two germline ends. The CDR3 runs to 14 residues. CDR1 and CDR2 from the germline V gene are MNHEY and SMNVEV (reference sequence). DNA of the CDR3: TGTGCCAGCAGTTTAAAGGGCCCCACAGATACGCAGTATTTT. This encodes CASSLKGPTDTQYF.

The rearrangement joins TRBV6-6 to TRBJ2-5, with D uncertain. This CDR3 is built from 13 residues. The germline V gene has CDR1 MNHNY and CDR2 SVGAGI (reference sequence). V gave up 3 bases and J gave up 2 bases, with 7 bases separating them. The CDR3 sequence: CASSYPAQETQYF. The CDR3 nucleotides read TGTGCCAGCAGTTATCCAGCTCAAGAGACCCAGTACTTC.